These 27 T cell receptor beta chains share one sample of origin, sequenced in a study of shared clonotypes between healthy human individuals. Measured with immunoSEQ multiplex PCR; TCRdb has only the in-frame clones, and not every one. This repertoire shows over 700,000 clones, over 55% found once; its top ten account for less than 2%. The sequenced sample consisted of memory CD4+ T cells sorted from blood. Subset described: CD45RA-negative fraction. The receptors come from a woman aged 30 to 39 in good health.

The chain combines TRBV11-2 with TRBJ2-1; D is unresolved. V gave up 3 bases and J gave up 0 bases, with 3 bases separating them. Germline loops: CDR1 SGHAT, CDR2 FQNNGV. The CDR3 loop spans 13 amino acids. In DNA form, the CDR3 reads TGTGCCAGCAGCTTGGTCTCCTACAATGAGCAGTTCTTC. This translates into CASSLVSYNEQFF.

The V and J genes are TRBV4-1 and TRBJ2-7, with D tentatively TRBD1 (7 bases). Germline V gives CDR1 MGHRA, CDR2 YSYEKL. With 5 bases removed from V and 2 bases from J, the gap between germline ends came to 22 bases. The CDR3 spans 17 residues. The CDR3 loop is CASSAPAGGSFPYEQYF. CDR3 bases: TGCGCCAGCAGCGCCCCAGCAGGGGGGTCCTTTCCCTACGAGCAGTACTTC.

This sequence joins TRBV5-6 and TRBJ1-1; D uncertain. The CDR3 length is 14 residues. Germline values: CDR1 SGHDT, CDR2 YYEEEE. V was clipped by 4 bases and J by 6 bases, with 16 bases between them. CDR3 DNA sequence: TGTGCCAGCAGCACCCCGGACGGACTGGCTGAAGCTTTCTTT. Its translation: CASSTPDGLAEAFF.

The V call is TRBV2, the J call TRBJ2-1, with 12 bases fitting TRBD2. The J segment lost 4 bases and the V segment lost 6 bases, leaving 4 bases of the junction unmatched. Germline V CDR1 and CDR2: SNHLY, FYNNEI. The CDR3 length is 15 residues. The CDR3 spells CASRGTSGPYNEQFF. CDR3 bases: TGTGCCAGCAGAGGGACTAGCGGGCCTTACAATGAGCAGTTCTTC.

The chain carries TRBV7-3 and TRBJ2-1; 11 positions agree with TRBD2. With 8 bases clipped from V and 8 bases from J, the junction kept 8 bases outside the gene matches. This CDR3 comprises 14 residues. Germline V gene lookup returns CDR1 SGHTA and CDR2 FQGTGA. The chain's CDR3 is CASALGLAVDEQFF. DNA of the CDR3: TGTGCCAGCGCTCTGGGACTAGCGGTCGATGAGCAGTTCTTC.

The genes are TRBV28 and TRBJ1-3, with D hard to call. Trimming stripped 8 bases from V and 0 bases from J, with 8 bases between. CDR1 and CDR2 (germline): MDHEN, SYDVKM. This CDR3 is built from 13 residues. This CDR3 is CASLQLSGNTIYF. CDR3 bases: TGTGCCAGCTTACAGCTCTCTGGAAACACCATATATTTT.

In this sample, this clone turned up a few times. The V gene is TRBV6-4, the J gene TRBJ2-2, with D possibly matching TRBD2 (5 bases). V was pared by 4 bases and J by 5 bases, with 8 bases between. The length of the CDR3 is 13 residues. Per the germline V gene, CDR1 is MRHNA and CDR2 is SNTAGT. The CDR3 DNA is TGTGCCAGCAGTGTAACGGGGACCGGGGAGCTGTTTTTT. Translation: CASSVTGTGELFF.

The chain couples TRBV7-7 to TRBJ2-2, with D possibly being TRBD1 (6 bases). From germline, CDR1 is SSHAT and CDR2 FNYEAQ (reference sequence). Trimming shortened V by 4 bases and J by 2 bases, and 11 bases separated the two germline ends. The CDR3 sequence is 15 residues long. The CDR3 sequence is CASSSRGSNTGELFF. CDR3 nucleotides: TGTGCCAGCAGCTCAAGGGGGTCAAACACCGGGGAGCTGTTTTTT.

This clone appeared a single time. The chain has TRBV23-1 and TRBJ2-2, with D perhaps matching TRBD1 (5 bases). TRBV23-1 is reported as an ORF; its role is uncertain. This CDR3 region has 13 residues. With 5 bases removed from V and 5 bases from J, the gap between germline ends came to 9 bases. The CDR3 DNA reads TGCGCCAGCAGTACTCAGGGAACCGGGGAGCTGTTTTTT. Protein sequence: CASSTQGTGELFF.

This clone was counted a few times. J is TRBJ1-5 and V is TRBV5-1; D unclear. Germline CDR1 and CDR2: SGHRS and YFSETQ. The length of the CDR3 is 16 residues. Trimming removed 5 bases at V and 1 base at J, with 16 bases between. The CDR3 DNA reads TGCGCCAGCAGAAAGGACCCAAGGTCGAGCAATCAGCCCCAGCATTTT. This sequence encodes CASRKDPRSSNQPQHF.

This clone was seen once. This sequence joins TRBV5-1 and TRBJ2-7; possibly TRBD2 for D (5 bases). The germline V and J ends were trimmed by 0 bases and 3 bases, with 16 bases remaining between them. Looked up from germline, CDR1 is SGHRS and CDR2 is YFSETQ. The CDR3 has 16 amino acids. CDR3: CASSLGQGRTYYEQYF. In nucleotides, the CDR3 is TGCGCCAGCAGCTTGGGACAAGGACGGACTTACTACGAGCAGTACTTC.

This chain uses TRBV27 with TRBJ2-1; 11 bases map to TRBD2. The germline V gene has CDR1 MNHEY and CDR2 SMNVEV (reference sequence). The CDR3 is 16 residues long. After removal of 5 bases from V and 5 bases from J, the junction contained 8 bases not matched to a gene. The CDR3 reads CASSPTSGISNNEQFF. In nucleotides, the CDR3 is TGTGCCAGCAGTCCGACTAGCGGGATTTCGAACAATGAGCAGTTCTTC.

V usage is TRBV28 and J usage is TRBJ1-2; D uncertain. Germline V lookup: CDR1 MDHEN, CDR2 SYDVKM. V was trimmed by 3 bases and J by 4 bases, leaving 15 bases between them. This CDR3 has 15 residues. CDR3 DNA: TGTGCCAGCAGTTTGGAGACGGCGGGGAGCTATGGCTACACCTTC. Amino acid sequence: CASSLETAGSYGYTF.

This chain uses TRBV6-5 with TRBJ2-7; D remains ambiguous. This CDR3 has 11 amino acids. From germline, CDR1 is MNHEY and CDR2 SVGAGI. Trimming cost V 7 bases and J 7 bases, with 11 bases left between them. The chain's CDR3 is CASTRVWEQYF. The CDR3 bases are TGTGCCAGCACAAGGGTTTGGGAGCAGTACTTC.

The rearrangement joins TRBV18 to TRBJ1-3, with D perhaps TRBD1 (5 bases). This CDR3 has 15 residues. V was cut by 2 bases and J by 3 bases, with 11 bases left in between. From germline, CDR1 is KGHSH and CDR2 LQKENI. The CDR3 is CASSPGTDGGNTIYF. CDR3 sequence (DNA): TGTGCCAGCTCACCAGGGACTGACGGTGGAAACACCATATATTTT. The entire variable domain, with the rest obtained from reference TRBV18 and TRBJ1-3, is as follows: NAGVMQNPRHLVRRRGQEARLRCSPMKGHSHVYWYRQLPEEGLKFMVYLQKENIIDESGMPKERFSAEFPKEGPSILRIQQVVRGDSAAYFCASSPGTDGGNTIYFGEGSWLTVV.

The chain carries TRBV7-6 and TRBJ2-2, with a possible D match to TRBD2 (5 bases). This CDR3 region has 13 residues. V lost 10 bases, J lost 0 bases, and 9 bases lay in between. CDR1 is SGHVS and CDR2 is FNYEAQ in the germline V gene. CDR3 region: CAIGSPNTGELFF. The CDR3 bases are TGTGCCATTGGGAGCCCGAACACCGGGGAGCTGTTTTTT. The variable domain in full, completed from reference TRBV7-6 and TRBJ2-2, reads GAGVSQSPRYKVTKRGQDVALRCDPISGHVSLYWYRQALGQGPEFLTYFNYEAQQDKSGLPNDRFSAERPEGSISTLTIQRTEQRDSAMYRCAIGSPNTGELFFGEGSRLTVL.

The chain couples TRBV9 to TRBJ2-7, with TRBD1 matching over 9 bases. The CDR3 has 15 residues. J gave up 6 bases and V 0 bases, and 7 bases lay outside the gene matches. Germline values: CDR1 SGDLS, CDR2 YYNGEE. The CDR3 nucleotides read TGTGCCAGCAGCGTAGCCGGGACGGGACAGGGCGAGCAGTACTTC. Translating gives CASSVAGTGQGEQYF.

This clone showed up many times. This sequence joins TRBV15 and TRBJ1-4; tentatively, D is TRBD1 (5 bases). This CDR3 is 14 amino acids long. Germline loops: CDR1 LNHNV, CDR2 YYDKDF (reference sequence). V lost 0 bases and J 5 bases, leaving 7 bases between the germline ends. CDR3 in DNA: TGTGCCACCAGCAGAGAGGCAGGGAATGAAAAACTGTTTTTT. Translated, it gives CATSREAGNEKLFF.

The chain uses TRBV27 and TRBJ1-4; maybe TRBD1 (5 bases). This CDR3 is built from 13 residues. Trimming removed 8 bases from V and 8 bases from J, with 15 bases in between. CDR1 is MNHEY, CDR2 SMNVEV, per germline (reference sequence). The CDR3 DNA is TGTGCCAGCGGCGACCAGGGTAGAGAAAAACTGTTTTTT. It specifies CASGDQGREKLFF.

V is TRBV28 and J is TRBJ2-1, with 9 positions matching TRBD2. CDR3 length: 14 residues. Germline V gene sequence: CDR1 MDHEN, CDR2 SYDVKM. V lost 5 bases to trimming and J lost 6 bases; unmatched junction nucleotides: 5. The CDR3 coding sequence is TGTGCCAGCAGTGGGCGGGAGGGCCTCAATGAGCAGTTCTTC. Translation gives CASSGREGLNEQFF.

V is TRBV2 and J is TRBJ2-1, with no clear D. The length of the CDR3 is 12 residues. The germline gives CDR1 SNHLY, CDR2 FYNNEI. Trimming left V 7 bases short and J 1 base short, with 5 bases between. In nucleotides, the CDR3 is TGTGCCAGCACGCTATCCTACAATGAGCAGTTCTTC. Residues: CASTLSYNEQFF.

The table lists this clone with many counts. Within the sample, other DNA sequences also encode this same CDR3. The DNA of the CDR3 is TGTGCCAGCAGCCAGGAACAGGGTGGAAGCAATCAGCCCCAGCATTTT. Amino acid sequence: CASSQEQGGSNQPQHF. The chain uses TRBV4-2 and TRBJ1-5; a possible D gene is TRBD1 (6 bases). This CDR3 has 16 amino acids. V lost 3 bases, J lost 1 base, and 13 bases lay in between. Per germline, CDR1 LGHNA and CDR2 YNFKEQ.

The rearrangement links TRBV30 to TRBJ1-1; D gene unclear. Germline values: CDR1 GTSNPN, CDR2 SVGIG (reference sequence). V lost 3 bases and J lost 5, with 16 bases in between. The CDR3 loop spans 14 amino acids. The CDR3 nucleotides are TGTGCCTGGAGCGGAAGGGTGAGTCGAACTGAAGCTTTCTTT. It is translated as CAWSGRVSRTEAFF. The variable domain in full, with the rest retrieved from reference TRBV30 and TRBJ1-1, is SQTIHQWPATLVQPVGSPLSLECTVEGTSNPNLYWYRQAAGRGLQLLFYSVGIGQISSEVPQNLSASRPQDRQFILSSKKLLLSDSGFYLCAWSGRVSRTEAFFGQGTRLTVV.

This chain links TRBV5-1 with TRBJ2-5, with D maybe TRBD1 (6 bases). Germline assignment: CDR1 SGHRS and CDR2 YFSETQ. There are 15 residues in the CDR3. V was shortened by 0 bases and J by 5 bases, with 14 bases between the two germline ends. The CDR3 nucleotides read TGCGCCAGCAGCTTGGTTCTAACAGGGATGGAGACCCAGTACTTC. Translated, it gives CASSLVLTGMETQYF.

This sequence joins TRBV19 and TRBJ1-1; D uncertain. This CDR3 has 13 residues. From germline, CDR1 is LNHDA and CDR2 SQIVND (reference sequence). V lost 4 bases and J 0 bases, leaving 6 bases between the germline ends. CDR3 region: CASSNKVNTEAFF. The CDR3 DNA reads as TGTGCCAGTAGTAATAAGGTGAACACTGAAGCTTTCTTT.

The genes are TRBV5-1 and TRBJ2-5; either TRBD1 or TRBD2 may fit D (6 bases each). Germline lookup yields CDR1 SGHRS and CDR2 YFSETQ. V was shortened by 3 bases and J by 2 bases, with 17 bases between the two germline ends. The CDR3 consists of 16 residues. CDR3: CASSSGGGGGQETQYF. The CDR3 nucleotides are TGCGCCAGCAGCTCAGGCGGAGGGGGTGGGCAAGAGACCCAGTACTTC.

The chain joins TRBV5-8 to TRBJ2-5; tentatively, D is TRBD2 (6 bases). V was pared by 0 bases and J by 5 bases, with 14 bases between. Germline V gene sequence: CDR1 SGHTS, CDR2 YDEGEE. This CDR3 is built from 15 residues. CDR3 sequence reads: CASSLGSWGVETQYF. In DNA, the CDR3 is TGTGCCAGCAGCTTGGGAAGTTGGGGGGTCGAGACCCAGTACTTC.